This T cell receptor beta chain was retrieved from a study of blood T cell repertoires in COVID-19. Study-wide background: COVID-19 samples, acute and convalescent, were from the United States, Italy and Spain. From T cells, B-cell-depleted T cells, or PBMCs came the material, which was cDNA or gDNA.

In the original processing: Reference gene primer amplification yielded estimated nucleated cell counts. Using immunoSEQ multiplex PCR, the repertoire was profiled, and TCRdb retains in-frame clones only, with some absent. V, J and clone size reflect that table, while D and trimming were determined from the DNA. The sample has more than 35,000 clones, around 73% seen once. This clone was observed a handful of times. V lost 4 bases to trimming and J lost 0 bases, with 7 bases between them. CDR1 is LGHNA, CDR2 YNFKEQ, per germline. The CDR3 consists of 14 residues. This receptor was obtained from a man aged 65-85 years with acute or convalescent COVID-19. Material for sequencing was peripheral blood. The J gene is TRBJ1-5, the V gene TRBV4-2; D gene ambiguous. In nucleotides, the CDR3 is TGTGCCAGCAGCCGAGACGGTAGCAATCAGCCCCAGCATTTT. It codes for CASSRDGSNQPQHF.